The next 20 T cell receptor beta chains were all read from a single sample in a study of shared clonotypes between healthy human individuals. TCRdb keeps only in-frame clones here, not all; method: immunoSEQ multiplex PCR. This table has over 400,000 clones, about 84% appearing once. Sample: PBMCs. These receptors were collected from a middle-aged woman in good health. Some clones in this sample may be carry-over from other donors' samples.

This sequence joins TRBV10-2 and TRBJ2-1, with D maybe TRBD2 (7 bases). The CDR3 extends over 15 amino acids. Trimming stripped 7 bases from V and 0 bases from J, with 13 bases between. The germline V gene has CDR1 WSHSY and CDR2 SAAADI. The CDR3 spells CASNVGGASYNEQFF. In DNA form, the CDR3 reads TGCGCCAGCAATGTGGGGGGGGCCTCCTACAATGAGCAGTTCTTC.

As to this clone: The junction does not match germline at one end; this may be a read error. The chain employs TRBV11-2 and TRBJ2-5, with 7 bases lining up with TRBD2. CDR3 length: 15 residues. The V gene's germline CDR1 is SGHAT and CDR2 FQNNGV. The CDR3 coding sequence is TGTGCCCGCAGCCCCCTAGGGGAGGGACGAGAGACCCAGTACTTC. It is translated as CARSPLGEGRETQYF.

Comment on this clone: Other DNA sequences in this sample translate to the same CDR3. The rearrangement uses TRBV7-9 and TRBJ2-5; 7 bases are shared with TRBD2. V gave up 4 bases and J gave up 2 bases; unmatched junction bases: 10. CDR1 is SEHNR, CDR2 FQNEAQ, per germline (reference sequence). The CDR3 covers 16 residues. CDR3 sequence: CASSWGGDSKQETQYF. The DNA of the CDR3 is TGTGCCAGCAGCTGGGGGGGTGACAGCAAACAAGAGACCCAGTACTTC.

This clone has only one observation. The V gene is TRBV19, the J gene TRBJ1-5, with D tentatively TRBD1 (6 bases). Germline V gives CDR1 LNHDA, CDR2 SQIVND (reference sequence). The CDR3 totals 17 residues. V lost 1 base, J lost 7 bases, and 20 bases lay in between. CDR3 residues: CASSIGPARTAGQPQHF. The CDR3 coding sequence is TGTGCCAGTAGTATAGGGCCTGCTCGGACAGCCGGACAGCCCCAGCATTTT.

This chain joins TRBV19 and TRBJ2-2, with a tentative D call TRBD2 (7 bases). There are 18 residues in the CDR3. V lost 3 bases and J lost 0, with 17 bases in between. Germline loops: CDR1 LNHDA, CDR2 SQIVND (reference sequence). The CDR3, as DNA: TGTGCCAGTAGTATGGGGGGTCGGGGGGCGCCGAACACCGGGGAGCTGTTTTTT. Its protein is CASSMGGRGAPNTGELFF.

This clone has a single count. Since a far larger clone is one base different, this is likely a read error. The sample holds other DNA sequences that translate to the same CDR3. The chain combines TRBV9 with TRBJ2-5; D uncertain. Per germline, CDR1 SGDLS and CDR2 YYNGEE. Trimming shortened V by 4 bases and J by 4 bases, and 14 bases separated the two germline ends. This CDR3 is 14 amino acids long. For the CDR3, the DNA is TGTGCCAGCAGCTCCTCTGGGCGCGGAGAGACCCAGTACTTC. Translation gives CASSSSGRGETQYF.

Turning to this clone: Other DNA sequences of this sample code for an identical CDR3. The rearrangement links TRBV2 to TRBJ2-2, with 7 bases matching TRBD1. The J segment lost 6 bases and the V segment lost 8 bases, leaving 6 bases of the junction unmatched. CDR1 and CDR2 from the germline V gene are SNHLY and FYNNEI. The CDR3 spans 13 residues. In DNA form, the CDR3 reads TGTGCCAGCTCGGAGAGGGGGCCCGGGGAGCTGTTTTTT. It specifies CASSERGPGELFF.

A remark on this clone: A far larger clone differs by one base, so this is likely a read error. At the DNA level, this CDR3 is encoded by other sequences in the same sample as well. V is TRBV5-1 and J is TRBJ1-1; the D is unclear. V was trimmed by 0 bases and J by 5 bases, leaving 14 bases between them. This CDR3 comprises 15 residues. The germline V gene has CDR1 SGHRS and CDR2 YFSETQ. The DNA for the CDR3 is TGCGCCAGCAGCTTGGGGCCAGCCTACCGTACTGAAGCTTTCTTT. Protein product: CASSLGPAYRTEAFF.

This sequence joins TRBV4-2 and TRBJ2-7; D unclear. V was trimmed by 3 bases and J by 5 bases, leaving 5 bases between them. This CDR3 spans 11 amino acids. The germline V gene encodes CDR1 LGHNA and CDR2 YNFKEQ. CDR3 nucleotides: TGTGCCAGCAGCCATCGAGACGAGCAGTACTTC. This translates into CASSHRDEQYF.

This sequence joins TRBV5-6 and TRBJ2-5, with TRBD2 matching 12 bases. The V segment lost 0 bases and the J segment 4 bases; nucleotides outside the gene matches: 7. CDR3 length: 17 amino acids. Germline V CDR1 and CDR2: SGHDT, YYEEEE. The CDR3 DNA is TGTGCCAGCAGCTTGGGCCTAGCGGGAGGGGGGACAGAGACCCAGTACTTC. Its translation: CASSLGLAGGGTETQYF.

This clone was counted a single time. The V call is TRBV7-3, the J call TRBJ2-1; tentatively, D is TRBD2 (5 bases). The V gene's germline CDR1 is SGHTA and CDR2 FQGTGA. Deletions cut 1 base from V and 4 bases from J, with 11 bases between. This CDR3 has 15 residues. CDR3 region: CASSLKRSGYNEQFF. The CDR3 coding sequence is TGTGCCAGCAGCTTAAAACGAAGCGGTTACAATGAGCAGTTCTTC. Supplemented by reference TRBV7-3 and TRBJ2-1, the full variable domain reads GAGVSQTPSNKVTEKGKYVELRCDPISGHTALYWYRQSLGQGPEFLIYFQGTGAADDSGLPNDRFFAVRPEGSVSTLKIQRTERGDSAVYLCASSLKRSGYNEQFFGPGTRLTVL.

V and J are TRBV6-4 and TRBJ2-3; perhaps D is TRBD1 or TRBD2 (5 bases each). In germline, CDR1 is MRHNA, CDR2 SNTAGT. The CDR3 covers 16 residues. The V gene lost 2 bases and the J gene lost 2 bases, with 14 bases spanning the gap. The CDR3 sequence is CASSDRTRDHTDTQYF. CDR3 nucleotides: TGTGCCAGCAGTGACAGGACCCGGGACCACACAGATACGCAGTATTTT.

With respect to this clone: A far larger clone is just one base off, so this is likely a read error. This same CDR3 is encoded by further DNA sequences in the sample. J is TRBJ2-7 and V is TRBV6-5, with D unclear. The CDR3 totals 12 residues. The germline V gene encodes CDR1 MNHEY and CDR2 SVGAGI. The CDR3 sequence: CASTTDRSEQYF. CDR3 bases: TGTGCAAGCACAACAGATCGGTCCGAGCAGTACTTC.

V gene TRBV5-1 combines with J gene TRBJ2-6; 7 bases are a match to TRBD1. There are 18 residues in the CDR3. V lost 1 base to trimming and J lost 0 bases; unmatched junction nucleotides: 7. Looked up from germline, CDR1 is SGHRS and CDR2 is YFSETQ. In nucleotides, the CDR3 is TGCGCCAGCAGCTTGAGAGGGGGCGCGGTCTCTGGGGCCAACGTCCTGACTTTC. It codes for CASSLRGGAVSGANVLTF.

The V gene is TRBV6-5, the J gene TRBJ2-2; 8 nucleotides line up with TRBD2. Germline CDR1 is MNHEY and CDR2 is SVGAGI. Losses at the gene ends were 2 bases for V and 5 bases for J; bases not matched to a gene: 7. The CDR3 is 16 residues long. The CDR3 DNA follows: TGTGCCAGCAGTTACACCGGCGGGAGGTTGACCGGGGAGCTGTTTTTT. Its translation: CASSYTGGRLTGELFF.

CDR3 coding DNA: TGTGCCAGCAGTTTAAGTCGGACTAGCGGGAGGTCCGAGCAGTACTTC. Translating gives CASSLSRTSGRSEQYF. The chain carries TRBV27 and TRBJ2-7, with 14 bases matching TRBD2. Germline CDR1 is MNHEY and CDR2 is SMNVEV (reference sequence). V trimming: 2 bases; J trimming: 6 bases; junction bases outside the gene matches: 6. CDR3 length: 16 residues.

The chain joins TRBV28 to TRBJ1-5; possible D gene TRBD1, 6 bases. The V gene lost 7 bases and the J gene lost 0 bases, with 13 bases spanning the gap. CDR1 is MDHEN, CDR2 SYDVKM, per germline. The CDR3 has 15 residues. CDR3 in amino acids: CASTRTASSNQPQHF. Written as DNA, the CDR3 is TGTGCCAGCACCCGGACAGCGTCTAGCAATCAGCCCCAGCATTTT. The variable domain in full, completed from reference TRBV28 and TRBJ1-5, reads DVKVTQSSRYLVKRTGEKVFLECVQDMDHENMFWYRQDPGLGLRLIYFSYDVKMKEKGDIPEGYSVSREKKERFSLILESASTNQTSMYLCASTRTASSNQPQHFGDGTRLSIL.

The chain recombines TRBV11-2 with TRBJ2-7; D not certain. The CDR3 spans 16 residues. Germline V gene data show CDR1 as SGHAT and CDR2 as FQNNGV. V was cut by 7 bases and J by 0 bases, with 19 bases left in between. This chain's CDR3 is CASTLAAARSSYEQYF. The CDR3 DNA follows: TGTGCCAGCACGCTCGCGGCAGCTAGGAGCTCCTACGAGCAGTACTTC.

The chain joins TRBV5-1 to TRBJ2-5; 7 bases line up with TRBD1. CDR1 SGHRS and CDR2 YFSETQ come from the germline V gene. This CDR3 contains 15 residues. Unmatched junction bases numbered 8, after V lost 4 bases and J lost 2 bases. The DNA for the CDR3 is TGCGCCAGCAGCCTTAATGGGGACAGTCAAGAGACCCAGTACTTC. Translated: CASSLNGDSQETQYF.

The V and J genes are TRBV18 and TRBJ2-2; D possibly corresponds to TRBD2 (6 bases). CDR1 is KGHSH and CDR2 is LQKENI in the germline V gene. V was pared by 4 bases and J by 5 bases, with 11 bases between. This CDR3 is 14 amino acids long. CDR3 region: CASSRSGITGELFF. The CDR3 region has the DNA TGTGCCAGCTCACGTAGCGGAATAACCGGGGAGCTGTTTTTT.